The 16 T cell receptor beta chains presented below share a single source sample, sequenced in a study of cytomegalovirus exposure and HLA in healthy donors listed by TCRdb under 2017. The library was generated by the immunoSEQ multiplex PCR assay. A mixture of 60 forward primers for TCR Vbeta segments and 13 reverse primers for TCR Jbeta segments was used in the multiplex PCR. TCRdb provides this immuneACCESS table in a form limited to in-frame rearrangements. Some clones are lacking; in checked studies, under half of them reflect an unresolved V gene, and why the rest are absent is not known. The sample table lists roughly 110,000 clones, roughly 70% of them with a count of one. Clones ranked in the top ten supply around 13% of the sample. Sequenced sample: PBMCs. These receptors were collected from a woman in her forties in good health and CMV-seropositive.

The chain carries TRBV7-3 and TRBJ2-1; tentative D call: TRBD1 (6 bases). The CDR3 has 16 amino acids. Germline CDR1 is SGHTA and CDR2 is FQGTGA. V lost 5 bases, J lost 8 bases, and 22 bases lay in between. CDR3 sequence: CASSEGPLQGVDEQFF. The CDR3 DNA sequence: TGTGCCAGCAGCGAAGGACCCTTACAGGGAGTGGATGAGCAGTTCTTC.

In its sample, this clone was seen once. The chain joins TRBV6-6 to TRBJ2-5; D unresolved. V was trimmed by 4 bases and J by 2 bases, leaving 11 bases between them. Germline V gene lookup returns CDR1 MNHNY and CDR2 SVGAGI (reference sequence). This CDR3 is 14 amino acids long. CDR3 coding DNA: TGTGCCAGCAGTTCACGGTCCGCACAAGAGACCCAGTACTTC. Protein product: CASSSRSAQETQYF.

V and J are TRBV11-2 and TRBJ1-3; 7 nucleotides line up with TRBD1. After removal of 5 bases from V and 4 bases from J, the junction contained 8 bases not matched to a gene. The CDR3 extends over 15 amino acids. Germline V gives CDR1 SGHAT, CDR2 FQNNGV. CDR3 nucleotide sequence: TGTGCCAGCAGCCAACCGACAGGGACGGGAAACACCATATATTTT. It translates to CASSQPTGTGNTIYF.

V usage is TRBV6-6 and J usage is TRBJ2-5; 7 bases agree with TRBD1. Per germline, CDR1 MNHNY and CDR2 SVGAGI (reference sequence). This CDR3 comprises 13 residues. V trimming: 6 bases; J trimming: 2 bases; junction bases outside the gene matches: 3. The DNA for the CDR3 is TGTGCCAGCAGCTCGGACAGGCAAGAGACCCAGTACTTC. As protein: CASSSDRQETQYF.

This clone was detected a few times. The rearrangement uses TRBV6-5 and TRBJ1-2; 9 bases align to TRBD1. CDR1 and CDR2 (germline): MNHEY, SVGAGI. Losses at the gene ends were 0 bases for V and 5 bases for J; bases not matched to a gene: 1. This CDR3 has 14 amino acids. The DNA of the CDR3 is TGTGCCAGCAGTTACTCGGACAGGGGTTATGGCTACACCTTC. This sequence encodes CASSYSDRGYGYTF.

The chain links TRBV7-6 to TRBJ2-2; possibly TRBD1 for D (6 bases). CDR3 size: 15 residues. Trimming cost V 2 bases and J 2 bases, with 9 bases left between them. The germline V gene has CDR1 SGHVS and CDR2 FNYEAQ. The CDR3 spells CASSLRDTNTGELFF. The CDR3 region has the DNA TGTGCCAGCAGCTTACGGGACACAAACACCGGGGAGCTGTTTTTT.

The table lists this clone with a few counts. The V and J genes are TRBV7-2 and TRBJ1-3; tentatively, D is TRBD1 (5 bases). Trimming shortened V by 2 bases and J by 0 bases, and 8 bases separated the two germline ends. Germline V gives CDR1 SGHTA, CDR2 FQGNSA. CDR3 size: 15 residues. CDR3 sequence (DNA): TGTGCCAGCAGCTTAACAGGCGTCTCTGGAAACACCATATATTTT. Translated, it gives CASSLTGVSGNTIYF.

The CDR3 DNA follows: TGCGCCAGCAGCCAATTCTCGACCGGGGTCGGTAAAGCTTTCTTT. This sequence encodes CASSQFSTGVGKAFF. The rearrangement links TRBV4-1 to TRBJ1-1; D uncertain. The V gene's germline CDR1 is MGHRA and CDR2 YSYEKL. The CDR3 runs 15 residues. V gave up 2 bases and J gave up 9 bases, with 19 bases separating them.

This clone was recorded once. J is TRBJ2-7 and V is TRBV6-6; the match to TRBD2 covers 7 bases. This CDR3 contains 15 residues. With V trimmed by 4 bases and J by 2 bases, 8 bases remained unmatched. Looked up from germline, CDR1 is MNHNY and CDR2 is SVGAGI (reference sequence). The CDR3 region is CASSSPRRGTYEQYF. CDR3 DNA: TGTGCCAGCAGTTCCCCTCGGCGGGGGACCTACGAGCAGTACTTC.

This chain uses TRBV25-1 with TRBJ1-2, with a tentative D call TRBD1 (6 bases). CDR3 length equals 15 residues. Per the germline V gene, CDR1 is MGHDK and CDR2 is SYGVNS. Deletions cut 4 bases from V and 5 bases from J, with 17 bases between. This CDR3 is CASSGDTGFWYGYTF. The CDR3 DNA is TGTGCCAGCAGTGGGGATACAGGGTTCTGGTATGGCTACACCTTC.

The rearrangement links TRBV18 to TRBJ1-5, with 10 bases lining up with TRBD1. The trim removed 6 bases at V and 7 bases at J, leaving 15 bases unmatched. The CDR3 is made up of 17 amino acids. CDR1 and CDR2 from the germline V gene are KGHSH and LQKENI. CDR3 bases: TGTGCCAGCTCCACGGGGGGCGACAGGGGGCGCGTCCAGCCCCAGCATTTT. Protein: CASSTGGDRGRVQPQHF. The variable domain in full, completed from reference TRBV18 and TRBJ1-5, reads NAGVMQNPRHLVRRRGQEARLRCSPMKGHSHVYWYRQLPEEGLKFMVYLQKENIIDESGMPKERFSAEFPKEGPSILRIQQVVRGDSAAYFCASSTGGDRGRVQPQHFGDGTRLSIL.

The chain recombines TRBV25-1 with TRBJ1-6; D not resolved. The length of the CDR3 is 14 residues. The germline V gene encodes CDR1 MGHDK and CDR2 SYGVNS. V was trimmed by 4 bases and J by 6 bases, leaving 10 bases between them. CDR3 amino acids: CASSGGASNSPLHF. CDR3 nucleotide sequence: TGTGCCAGCAGTGGTGGTGCCAGTAATTCACCCCTCCACTTT.

This clone was counted between two and nine times. The chain employs TRBV19 and TRBJ2-1, with a tentative D call TRBD1 (5 bases). The CDR3 loop spans 16 amino acids. V shed 3 bases and J shed 2 bases, with 14 bases lying between them. CDR1 LNHDA and CDR2 SQIVND come from the germline V gene (reference sequence). CDR3 region: CASSIQDRTTYNEQFF. In DNA, the CDR3 is TGTGCCAGTAGTATCCAAGACAGAACGACCTACAATGAGCAGTTCTTC.

The rearrangement links TRBV11-2 to TRBJ2-5; 8 bases are a match to TRBD2. The length of the CDR3 is 14 residues. The ends lost 5 bases at V and 4 bases at J; junction bases unmatched: 6. Germline loops: CDR1 SGHAT, CDR2 FQNNGV. The CDR3 bases are TGTGCCAGCAGCCAGGGACTAGTGGGAGAGACCCAGTACTTC. As protein: CASSQGLVGETQYF.

The V gene is TRBV19, the J gene TRBJ1-4, with a possible D match to TRBD1 (5 bases). CDR1 LNHDA and CDR2 SQIVND come from the germline V gene (reference sequence). V was shortened by 7 bases and J by 5 bases, with 11 bases between the two germline ends. This CDR3 spans 13 amino acids. This chain's CDR3 is CASTPGGNEKLFF. The CDR3 nucleotides are TGTGCCAGTACCCCGGGGGGAAATGAAAAACTGTTTTTT.

This clone was observed a single time. This rearrangement joins TRBV7-2 to TRBJ2-7; D might be TRBD2 (6 bases). The CDR3 consists of 14 residues. CDR1 is SGHTA and CDR2 is FQGNSA in the germline V gene. Trimming left V 7 bases short and J 5 bases short, with 18 bases between. CDR3 sequence reads: CASTSAGTWDEQYF. The CDR3 DNA is TGTGCCAGCACCTCCGCGGGGACCTGGGACGAGCAGTACTTC.